This is a list of T cell receptor beta chains from one sample in a study of CD8+ T cells in alopecia areata. Produced via immunoSEQ multiplex PCR; TCRdb's table is partial and in-frame only. Of around 200,000 clones detected, around three fifths appear once; the ten largest clones hold 10% to 15%. Sequencing was performed on CD8+ T cells sorted from blood, taken at week 24, from a patient treated with tofacitinib. The receptors here all came from a human donor with alopecia areata. The conserved cysteine and the conserved F or W are not part of the CDR3 here.

J	V	CDR3
TRBJ2-3	TRBV5-6	ASSLTTAISTDTQY
TRBJ1-1	TRBV5-1	ASSLEWTAGEAF
TRBJ1-1	TRBV4-1	ASSQVGEGQNTEAF
TRBJ1-2	TRBV7-2	ASSLAPEGIPT
TRBJ1-1	TRBV7-2	ASSSRNTEAF
TRBJ1-2	TRBV7-9	ASSLGQGDGYT
TRBJ1-4	TRBV5-5	ASSRQQGIGEKLF
TRBJ1-2	TRBV6-5	ASSYSRTLYGYT
TRBJ2-7	TRBV14	ASSLQDTYEQY
TRBJ1-5	TRBV10-2	ASSESWVQPNQPQH
TRBJ1-1	TRBV27	ASSLRGGQAEAF
TRBJ1-2	TRBV6-5	ASSNDRGYGYT
TRBJ2-7	TRBV2	ASSLGPNYEQY
TRBJ1-5	TRBV19	ASSETGGVNQPQH
TRBJ2-2	TRBV5-1	ASSSHLRAGELF
TRBJ1-6	TRBV6-5	ASSYGRQNSPLH
TRBJ1-2	TRBV28	ASRDRGYGYT
TRBJ2-5	TRBV7-8	ASTLIGETQY
TRBJ2-7	TRBV5-1	ASSMGQGIFYEQY